This TCR beta chain was identified in a study of shared clonotypes between healthy human individuals. Each cell subset's genomic DNA was divided evenly among several immunoSEQ plates. Produced via immunoSEQ multiplex PCR; TCRdb's table is partial and in-frame only. The sample comprises about 2.3 million clones, 85% to 95% of which are singletons, and 0.39% rests with the top ten. This CDR3 is built from 15 residues. CDR1 SGDLS and CDR2 YYNGEE come from the germline V gene. J lost 2 bases, V lost 0 bases, and 3 bases had no gene match. Splitting of CD4+ cells produced CD45RA+ naive and CD45RA-negative memory subsets.

The chain couples TRBV9 to TRBJ2-3; 7 bases line up with TRBD1. The sample comprised naive CD4+ T cells from PBMCs. Indicated subset: CD45RA+ positively selected. This clonotype was sampled from a man between 18 and 35 years old in good health. Some clones in this sample may be carry-over from other donors' samples. The CDR3 is CASSVGQGNTDTQYF. The DNA of the CDR3 is TGTGCCAGCAGCGTAGGACAGGGCAACACAGATACGCAGTATTTT.